This paragraph reports one T cell receptor beta chain. This entry is derived from a study of blood T cell repertoires in COVID-19. Overall study context: Samples came from the United States, Italy and Spain, spanning acute and convalescent COVID-19. T cells, B-cell-depleted T cells, or PBMCs provided the cDNA or gDNA that served as material.

Patients in Seattle were enrolled during active infection, then followed longitudinally. The CDR3 is 13 residues long. The V end was cut by 5 bases, the J end by 7 bases, with 12 bases between. Per germline, CDR1 MNHEY and CDR2 SMNVEV (reference sequence). In the authors' methods: Reference gene primer amplification gave estimated nucleated cell counts. The protocol was immunoSEQ multiplex PCR, while the TCRdb copy is restricted to in-frame clones and leaves out a portion. That table is the source of V, J and clone size, and D and trimming were worked out from the DNA. The sample includes about 360,000 clones, approximately 86% of them seen just once.

The source of this sequence is a woman aged 55-70 years with COVID-19, enrolled during active disease. The chain has TRBV27 and TRBJ2-1, with D uncertain. Sequencing input: peripheral blood. The CDR3 sequence is CASSPPWANEQFF. The CDR3 region has the DNA TGTGCCAGCAGTCCCCCTTGGGCAAATGAGCAGTTCTTC.